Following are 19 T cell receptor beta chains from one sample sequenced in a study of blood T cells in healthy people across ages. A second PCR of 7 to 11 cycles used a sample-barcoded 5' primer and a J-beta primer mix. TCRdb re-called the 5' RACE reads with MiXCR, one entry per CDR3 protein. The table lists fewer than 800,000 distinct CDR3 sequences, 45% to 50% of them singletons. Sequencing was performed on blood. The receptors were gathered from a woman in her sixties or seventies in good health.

CDR3 in DNA: TGCAGTGCTAGAGATCCTAGTACCCTACGACTCGACGAGCAGTACTTC. Protein product: CSARDPSTLRLDEQYF. This chain joins TRBV20-1 and TRBJ2-5; D is uncertain. The J call is uncertain, as TRBJ2-7 better fits the DNA end. The CDR3 spans 16 residues. Germline V gene lookup returns CDR1 DFQATT and CDR2 SNEGSKA (reference sequence).

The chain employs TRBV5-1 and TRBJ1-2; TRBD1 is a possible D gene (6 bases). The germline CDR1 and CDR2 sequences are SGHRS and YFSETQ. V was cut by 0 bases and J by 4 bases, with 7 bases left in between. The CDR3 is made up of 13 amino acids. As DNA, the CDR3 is TGCGCCAGCAGCTTGGTGGACAGCTATGGCTACACCTTC. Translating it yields CASSLVDSYGYTF.

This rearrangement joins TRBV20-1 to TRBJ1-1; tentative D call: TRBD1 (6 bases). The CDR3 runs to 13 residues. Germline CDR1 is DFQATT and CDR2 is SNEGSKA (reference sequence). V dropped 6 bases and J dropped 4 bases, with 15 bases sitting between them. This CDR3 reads CSAAGARVTEAFF. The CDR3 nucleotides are TGCAGTGCAGCGGGGGCCCGAGTCACTGAAGCTTTCTTT.

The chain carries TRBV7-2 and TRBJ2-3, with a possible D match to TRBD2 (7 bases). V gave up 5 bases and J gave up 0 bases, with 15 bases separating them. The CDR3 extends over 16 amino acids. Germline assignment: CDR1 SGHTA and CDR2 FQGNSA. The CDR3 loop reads CASSPRGAESTDTQYF. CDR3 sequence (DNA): TGTGCCAGCAGCCCCCGGGGGGCGGAAAGCACAGATACGCAGTATTTT.

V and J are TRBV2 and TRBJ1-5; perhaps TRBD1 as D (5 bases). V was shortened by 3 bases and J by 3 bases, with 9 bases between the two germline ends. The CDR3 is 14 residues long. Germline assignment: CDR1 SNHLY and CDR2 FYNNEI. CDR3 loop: CASSDWGINQPQHF. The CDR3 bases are TGTGCCAGCAGTGATTGGGGGATCAATCAGCCCCAGCATTTT.

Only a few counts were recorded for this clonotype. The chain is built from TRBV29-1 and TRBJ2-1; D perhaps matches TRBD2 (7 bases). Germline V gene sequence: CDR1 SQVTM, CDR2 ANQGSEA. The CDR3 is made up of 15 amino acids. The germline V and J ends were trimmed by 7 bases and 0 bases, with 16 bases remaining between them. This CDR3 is CSAEGGESSYNEQFF. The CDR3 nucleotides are TGCAGCGCCGAGGGGGGGGAGAGCTCCTACAATGAGCAGTTCTTC.

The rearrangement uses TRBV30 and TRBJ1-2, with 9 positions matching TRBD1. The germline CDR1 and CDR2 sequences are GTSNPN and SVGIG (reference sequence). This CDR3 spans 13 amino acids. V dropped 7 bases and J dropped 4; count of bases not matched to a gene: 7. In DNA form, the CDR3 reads TGTGCCTACGGACAGGGGAGCCTCTATGGCTACACCTTC. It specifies CAYGQGSLYGYTF.

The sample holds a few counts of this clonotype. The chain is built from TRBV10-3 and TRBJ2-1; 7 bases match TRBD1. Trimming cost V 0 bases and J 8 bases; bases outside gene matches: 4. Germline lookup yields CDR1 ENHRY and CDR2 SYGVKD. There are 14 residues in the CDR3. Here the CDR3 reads CAISESVGTDEQFF. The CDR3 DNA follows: TGTGCCATCAGTGAGTCTGTGGGGACAGATGAGCAGTTCTTC.

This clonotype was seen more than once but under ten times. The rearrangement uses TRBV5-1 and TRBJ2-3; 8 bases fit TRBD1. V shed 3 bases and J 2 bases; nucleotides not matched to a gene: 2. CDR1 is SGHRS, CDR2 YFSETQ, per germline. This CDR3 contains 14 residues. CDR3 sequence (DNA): TGCGCCAGCAGCTCGGGACAGGACACAGATACGCAGTATTTT. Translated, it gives CASSSGQDTDTQYF.

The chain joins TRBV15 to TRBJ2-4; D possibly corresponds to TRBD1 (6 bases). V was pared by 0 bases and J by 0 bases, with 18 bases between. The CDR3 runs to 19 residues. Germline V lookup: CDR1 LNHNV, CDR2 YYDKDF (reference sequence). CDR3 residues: CATSRDQGTGKLAKNIQYF. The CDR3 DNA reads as TGTGCCACCAGCAGAGACCAAGGAACAGGGAAACTAGCCAAAAACATTCAGTACTTC.

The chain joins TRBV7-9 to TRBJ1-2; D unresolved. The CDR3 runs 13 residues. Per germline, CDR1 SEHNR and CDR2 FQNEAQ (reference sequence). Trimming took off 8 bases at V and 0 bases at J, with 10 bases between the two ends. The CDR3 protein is CASYVGSNYGYTF. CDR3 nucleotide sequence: TGTGCCAGCTACGTAGGGTCTAACTATGGCTACACCTTC.

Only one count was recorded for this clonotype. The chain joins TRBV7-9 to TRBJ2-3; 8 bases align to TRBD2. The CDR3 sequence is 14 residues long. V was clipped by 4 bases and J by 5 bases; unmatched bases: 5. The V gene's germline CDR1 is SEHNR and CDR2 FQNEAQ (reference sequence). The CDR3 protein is CASSSPGRGDTQYF. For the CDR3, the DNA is TGTGCCAGCAGCTCCCCCGGGAGGGGAGATACGCAGTATTTT. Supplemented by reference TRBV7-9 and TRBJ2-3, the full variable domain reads DTGVSQNPRHKITKRGQNVTFRCDPISEHNRLYWYRQTLGQGPEFLTYFQNEAQLEKSRLLSDRFSAERPKGSFSTLEIQRTEQGDSAMYLCASSSPGRGDTQYFGPGTRLTVL.

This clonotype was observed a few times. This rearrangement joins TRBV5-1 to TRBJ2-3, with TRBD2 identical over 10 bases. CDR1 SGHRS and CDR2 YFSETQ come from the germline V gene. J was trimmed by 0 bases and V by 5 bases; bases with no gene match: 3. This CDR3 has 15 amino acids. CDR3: CASRSSGSSTDTQYF. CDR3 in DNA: TGCGCCAGCAGGTCTAGCGGGAGTAGCACAGATACGCAGTATTTT.

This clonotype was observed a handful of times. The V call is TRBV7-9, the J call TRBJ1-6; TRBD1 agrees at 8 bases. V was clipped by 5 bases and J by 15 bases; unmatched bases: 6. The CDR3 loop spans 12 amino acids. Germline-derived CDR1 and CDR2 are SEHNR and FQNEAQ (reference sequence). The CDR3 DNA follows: TGTGCCAGCAGCCCATTGGACAGGGTCCTCCACTTT. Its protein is CASSPLDRVLHF. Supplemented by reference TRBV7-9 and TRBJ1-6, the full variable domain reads DTGVSQNPRHKITKRGQNVTFRCDPISEHNRLYWYRQTLGQGPEFLTYFQNEAQLEKSRLLSDRFSAERPKGSFSTLEIQRTEQGDSAMYLCASSPLDRVLHFGNGTRLTVT.

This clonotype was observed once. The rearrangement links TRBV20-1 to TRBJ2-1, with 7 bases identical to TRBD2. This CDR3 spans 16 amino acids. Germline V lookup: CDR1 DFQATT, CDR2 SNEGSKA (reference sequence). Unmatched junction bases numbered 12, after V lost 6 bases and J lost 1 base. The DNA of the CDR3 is TGCAGTGCCAACCCACCTCTAGCGGCTTCCTACAATGAGCAGTTCTTC. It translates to CSANPPLAASYNEQFF.

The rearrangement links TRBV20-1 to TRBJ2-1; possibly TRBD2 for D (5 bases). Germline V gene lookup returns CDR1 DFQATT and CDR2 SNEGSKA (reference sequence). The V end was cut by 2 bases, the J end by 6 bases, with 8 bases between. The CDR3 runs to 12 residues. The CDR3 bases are TGCAGTGCTAGAACTAGACGCAATGAGCAGTTCTTC. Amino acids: CSARTRRNEQFF.

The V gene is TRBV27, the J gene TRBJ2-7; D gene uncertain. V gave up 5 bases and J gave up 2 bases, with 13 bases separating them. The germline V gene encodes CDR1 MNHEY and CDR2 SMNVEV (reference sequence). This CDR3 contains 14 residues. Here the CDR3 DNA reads TGTGCCAGCAGTGTAAGGCCTGATGCCTACGAGCAGTACTTC. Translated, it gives CASSVRPDAYEQYF.

CDR3 nucleotides: TGTGCCACCTCAACCTCCGGGACTAGCGGTTCGAGGGGGCAGTTCTTC. This gives the protein CATSTSGTSGSRGQFF. The chain employs TRBV24-1 and TRBJ2-1; TRBD2 aligns across 11 bases. The CDR3 runs to 16 residues. Germline V CDR1 and CDR2: KGHDR, SFDVKD. The trim removed 9 bases at V and 12 bases at J, leaving 18 bases unmatched.

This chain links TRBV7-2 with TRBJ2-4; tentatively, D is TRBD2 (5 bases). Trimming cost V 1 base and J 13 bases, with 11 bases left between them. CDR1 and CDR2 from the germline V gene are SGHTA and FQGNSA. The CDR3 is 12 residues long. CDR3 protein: CASSLVMWEQYF. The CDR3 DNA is TGTGCCAGCAGCTTAGTGATGTGGGAGCAGTACTTC. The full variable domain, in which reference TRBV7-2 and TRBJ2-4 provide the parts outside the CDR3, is GAGVSQSPSNKVTEKGKDVELRCDPISGHTALYWYRQSLGQGLEFLIYFQGNSAPDKSGLPSDRFSAERTGGSVSTLTIQRTQQEDSAVYLCASSLVMWEQYFGAGTRLSVL.